This T cell receptor beta chain was retrieved from a study of T cells after yellow fever vaccination. Notes on the study in general: Among primary-vaccination clones, most reappeared after the booster, at 95% to 96% for CD4 and 85% to 90% for CD8. Weaker, the secondary response had a peak occurring faster, on day 5 versus 15.

Comments on this clonotype: Its specificity is unknown.

This CDR3 has 13 residues. V was clipped by 6 bases and J by 6 bases; unmatched bases: 6. The germline gives CDR1 MGHDK, CDR2 SYGVNS. TCRdb re-called the 5' RACE reads with MiXCR, one entry per CDR3 protein. The sample consists of fewer than 350,000 distinct CDR3 sequences, about 8.7% of them appearing once. The sequence came from a man younger than 35 who received the YFV17D yellow fever vaccine. The sample consisted of PBMCs, taken on the day of the first yellow fever vaccination. V gene TRBV25-1 combines with J gene TRBJ1-2; 8 positions match TRBD1. CDR3 residues: CASSYMTGDGYTF. CDR3 sequence (DNA): TGTGCCAGCAGCTACATGACAGGGGATGGCTACACCTTC.